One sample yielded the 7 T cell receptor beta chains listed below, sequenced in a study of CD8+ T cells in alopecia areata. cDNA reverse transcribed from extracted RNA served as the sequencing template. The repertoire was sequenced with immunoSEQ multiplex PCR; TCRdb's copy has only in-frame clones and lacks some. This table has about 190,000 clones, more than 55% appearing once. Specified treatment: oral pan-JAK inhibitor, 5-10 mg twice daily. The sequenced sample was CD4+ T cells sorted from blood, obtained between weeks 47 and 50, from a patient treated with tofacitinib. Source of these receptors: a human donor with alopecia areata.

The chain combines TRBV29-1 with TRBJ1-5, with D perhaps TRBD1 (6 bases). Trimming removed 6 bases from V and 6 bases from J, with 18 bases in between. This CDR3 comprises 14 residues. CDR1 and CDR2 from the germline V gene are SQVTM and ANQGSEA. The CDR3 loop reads CSVALGVGGQPQHF. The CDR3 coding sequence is TGCAGCGTCGCCCTAGGGGTAGGGGGTCAGCCCCAGCATTTT. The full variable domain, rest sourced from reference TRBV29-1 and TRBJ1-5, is SAVISQKPSRDICQRGTSLTIQCQVDSQVTMMFWYRQQPGQSLTLIATANQGSEATYESGFVIDKFPISRPNLTFSTLTVSNMSPEDSSIYLCSVALGVGGQPQHFGDGTRLSIL.

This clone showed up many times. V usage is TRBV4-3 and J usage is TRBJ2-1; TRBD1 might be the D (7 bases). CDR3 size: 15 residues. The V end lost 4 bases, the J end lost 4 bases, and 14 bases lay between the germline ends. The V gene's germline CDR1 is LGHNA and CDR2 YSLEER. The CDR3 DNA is TGCGCCAGCAGCCCAAGGCGGGACAGTTACAATGAGCAGTTCTTC. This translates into CASSPRRDSYNEQFF.

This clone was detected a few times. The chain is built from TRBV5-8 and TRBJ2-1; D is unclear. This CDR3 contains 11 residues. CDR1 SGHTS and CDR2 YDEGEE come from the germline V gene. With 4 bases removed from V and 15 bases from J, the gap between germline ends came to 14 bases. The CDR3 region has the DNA TGTGCCAGCAGCCTCGGGCCTCTAGGGTTCTTC. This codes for CASSLGPLGFF.

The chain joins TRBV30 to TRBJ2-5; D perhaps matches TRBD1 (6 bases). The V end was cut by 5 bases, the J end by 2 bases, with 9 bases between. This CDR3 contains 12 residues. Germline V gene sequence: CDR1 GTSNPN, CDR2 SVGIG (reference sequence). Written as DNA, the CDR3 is TGTGCCTGGGCCACAGGGCAAGAGACCCAGTACTTC. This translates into CAWATGQETQYF.

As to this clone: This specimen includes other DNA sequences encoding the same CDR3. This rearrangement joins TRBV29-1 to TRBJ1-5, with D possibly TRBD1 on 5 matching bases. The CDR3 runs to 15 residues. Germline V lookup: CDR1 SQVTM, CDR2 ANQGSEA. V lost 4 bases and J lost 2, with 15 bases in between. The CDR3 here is CSVVLQGGGNQPQHF. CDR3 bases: TGCAGCGTTGTCCTGCAGGGCGGAGGCAATCAGCCCCAGCATTTT.

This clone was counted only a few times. CDR3 DNA: TGCAGCGTGGATAAGGGACGGACCGGGGAGCTGTTTTTT. Encoded protein: CSVDKGRTGELFF. The V and J genes are TRBV29-1 and TRBJ2-2; the D call may be TRBD1 or TRBD2 (5 bases each). Germline V lookup: CDR1 SQVTM, CDR2 ANQGSEA. Deletions cut 6 bases from V and 5 bases from J, with 13 bases between. The CDR3 is 13 residues long.

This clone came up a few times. The CDR3 region has the DNA TGTGCCATCGGACAAACCAATCAGCCCCAGCATTTT. Amino acids: CAIGQTNQPQHF. V gene TRBV10-3 combines with J gene TRBJ1-5, with a tentative D call TRBD1 (5 bases). Germline CDR1 ENHRY, CDR2 SYGVKD. The length of the CDR3 is 12 residues. The germline V and J ends were trimmed by 8 bases and 3 bases, with 8 bases remaining between them.